This T cell receptor beta chain was sequenced in a study of metastatic and nonmetastatic thyroid tumors. Overall study: The comparison covered peripheral blood and tumor or nodule tissue in malignant and benign thyroid patients.

Study-level findings and limits: TCR beta diversity was reportedly significantly higher in malignant thyroid tumors than benign nodules, in blood and tumor.

Germline V gene lookup returns CDR1 MDHEN and CDR2 SYDVKM. V was pared by 3 bases and J by 8 bases, with 13 bases between. The CDR3 totals 14 residues. Until they underwent thyroid surgery, no patient had received any treatment. Note on this clone: The antigen is undetermined.

As handled by the study authors: CDR3 differences across clinicopathological groups were used to build a distant-metastasis classifier for papillary thyroid cancer. From the PCR reads, TCRdb re-called clones with MiXCR. The authors' filters were not applied to this entry. The repertoire holds about 32,000 clones, with roughly 25% as singletons. The chain uses TRBV28 and TRBJ1-4, with D tentatively TRBD1 (5 bases). The source material was blood. This receptor was identified in a female donor with papillary thyroid cancer or a benign thyroid nodule (not recorded which). Some clones in this sample may be carry-over from other donors' samples. The CDR3, as DNA: TGTGCCAGCAGTTTGGACGGGGCCGAAGAAAAACTGTTTTTT. This translates into CASSLDGAEEKLFF.